The rows below give T cell receptor beta chains drawn from one sample of a study of T cell responses to AZD1222 COVID-19 vaccine. Libraries were prepared by immunoSEQ multiplex PCR; TCRdb keeps only in-frame clonotypes and omits some of them. The table lists about 190,000 clones, approximately 91% of them singletons. The material was peripheral blood, obtained on day 0 of AZD1222 vaccination. These receptors were collected from an adult in good health. CDR3s include the opening cysteine and the closing phenylalanine or tryptophan. Fields, in order: J gene, clone size, D gene, V gene, CDR3 protein, CDR3 DNA. A D gene is named only where the DNA matches it firmly. A row's size may be missing; if present it is once, few, many or a size class.

>TRBJ2-7|-|-|TRBV7-9
CASSISVSGYEQYF
TGTGCCAGCAGCATCAGTGTTAGCGGCTACGAGCAGTACTTC
>TRBJ1-1|-|-|TRBV7-2
CASSLRGLDTEAFF
TGTGCCAGCAGCTTAAGGGGTTTGGACACTGAAGCTTTCTTT
>TRBJ1-1|once|-|TRBV7-8
CASSFWENTEAFF
TGTGCCAGCAGCTTTTGGGAGAACACTGAAGCTTTCTTT
>TRBJ2-2|once|TRBD2|TRBV6-1
CASSETVSGVSGELFF
TGTGCCAGCAGTGAAACCGTGAGCGGGGTATCCGGGGAGCTGTTTTTT
>TRBJ2-7|-|TRBD2|TRBV28
CASSRLAGGPGEQYF
TGTGCCAGCAGTCGACTAGCGGGAGGGCCGGGCGAGCAGTACTTC
>TRBJ2-1|-|-|TRBV6-5
CASRTDRYSYNEQFF
TGTGCCAGCAGGACGGACAGATACTCCTACAATGAGCAGTTCTTC
>TRBJ2-2|-|-|TRBV9
CASSVVNRAGTGELFF
TGTGCCAGCAGCGTAGTAAACAGGGCGGGCACCGGGGAGCTGTTTTTT
>TRBJ2-1|-|-|TRBV5-1
CASRTNNEQFF
TGCGCCAGCAGAACAAACAATGAGCAGTTCTTC
>TRBJ2-7|-|TRBD1|TRBV5-1
CASSLETGNWDEQYF
TGCGCCAGCAGCTTGGAGACAGGGAATTGGGACGAGCAGTACTTC
>TRBJ2-3|-|TRBD2|TRBV13
CASSPRLAGSTDTQYF
TGTGCCAGCAGCCCGCGACTAGCGGGAAGCACAGATACGCAGTATTTT
>TRBJ2-7|-|TRBD1|TRBV25-1
CASSNEGQGFEQYF
TGTGCCAGCAGTAACGAGGGACAGGGCTTCGAGCAGTACTTC
>TRBJ1-3|-|-|TRBV7-3
CASSAGPTGGNTIYF
TGTGCCAGCAGCGCCGGGCCAACCGGGGGAAACACCATATATTTT
>TRBJ2-7|few|TRBD1|TRBV3-1/TRBV3-2
CASSPTGGLSYEQYF
TGTGCCAGCAGCCCCACAGGGGGGCTTTCCTACGAGCAGTACTTC
>TRBJ1-4|-|-|TRBV4-1
CASSQDPGDGTNEKLFF
TGCGCCAGCAGCCAAGATCCTGGGGATGGTACTAATGAAAAACTGTTTTTT
>TRBJ2-7|-|TRBD2|TRBV7-9
CASSSSGTSYEQYF
TGTGCCAGCAGCAGTAGCGGGACCTCCTACGAGCAGTACTTC
>TRBJ2-7|-|TRBD1|TRBV6-8
CASTNPGQGGYEQYF
TGTGCCAGCACTAACCCGGGACAGGGGGGATACGAGCAGTACTTC
>TRBJ2-5|-|TRBD2|TRBV3-1/TRBV3-2
CASSQERTSGAQETQYF
TGTGCCAGCAGCCAAGAAAGGACTAGCGGAGCCCAAGAGACCCAGTACTTC
>TRBJ2-3|-|-|TRBV7-9
CASSRRTASTDTQYF
TGTGCCAGCAGCCGTCGGACAGCGAGCACAGATACGCAGTATTTT
>TRBJ2-5|-|-|TRBV9
CASSGRGTAGETQYF
TGTGCCAGCAGCGGACGCGGGACGGCTGGGGAGACCCAGTACTTC
>TRBJ1-5|-|-|TRBV1
CTSSQGIGWNQPQHF
TGCACCAGCAGCCAGGGAATCGGGTGGAATCAGCCCCAGCATTTT
>TRBJ2-7|once|TRBD2|TRBV5-1
CASRGGSTYEQYF
TGCGCCAGCAGGGGGGGGTCTACCTACGAGCAGTACTTC
>TRBJ2-7|-|-|TRBV2
CASLQGYEQYF
TGTGCCAGCCTGCAGGGCTACGAGCAGTACTTC
>TRBJ1-3|-|-|TRBV19
CASSIGPGWASSGNTIYF
TGTGCCAGTAGTATCGGCCCTGGCTGGGCTAGCTCTGGAAACACCATATATTTT
>TRBJ2-3|-|-|TRBV5-1
CASSPVQGTDTQYF
TGCGCCAGCAGCCCAGTCCAGGGCACAGATACGCAGTATTTT
>TRBJ2-7|-|-|TRBV11-2
CASSLELKATYEQYF
TGTGCCAGCAGCTTAGAACTAAAAGCCACCTACGAGCAGTACTTC
>TRBJ2-2|-|-|TRBV28
CASSLYSGYRGTGELFF
TGTGCCAGCAGTTTATATAGCGGATACAGGGGCACCGGGGAGCTGTTTTTT
>TRBJ2-5|-|-|TRBV5-1
CASSLVPSEETQYF
TGCGCCAGCAGCTTGGTTCCTAGCGAAGAGACCCAGTACTTC
>TRBJ2-7|-|TRBD1|TRBV28
CASTPGQGAYEQYF
TGTGCCAGCACTCCGGGACAGGGAGCCTACGAGCAGTACTTC
>TRBJ1-2|-|-|TRBV4-3
CASRQMGADGYTF
TGCGCCAGCAGGCAGATGGGGGCGGACGGCTACACCTTC
>TRBJ1-5|few|-|TRBV7-9
CASSLGPIGQSNQPQHF
TGTGCCAGCAGCTTAGGGCCCATAGGACAGAGTAATCAGCCCCAGCATTTT
>TRBJ2-2|-|-|TRBV6-5
CASRPRTGELFF
TGTGCCAGCAGACCTAGGACCGGGGAGCTGTTTTTT
>TRBJ1-1|-|-|TRBV6-5
CASKGNTEAFF
TGTGCCAGCAAAGGGAACACTGAAGCTTTCTTT
>TRBJ1-2|-|TRBD1|TRBV2
CASSEVVGGYYGYTF
TGTGCCAGCAGTGAAGTGGTAGGGGGCTACTATGGCTACACCTTC